These 17 T cell receptor beta chains share one sample of origin, sequenced in a study of blood T cell repertoires in COVID-19. Here immunoSEQ multiplex PCR was the method, and the copy in TCRdb shows in-frame clones only, minus some. The sample yields roughly 150,000 clones, approximately 80% seen once. The sequencing input was peripheral blood. The receptors were gathered from a woman of 80 years or more with active or convalescent COVID-19.

The CDR3 loop is CASGKVQGNHYGYTF. Written as DNA, the CDR3 is TGTGCTAGTGGCAAAGTCCAGGGGAACCACTATGGCTACACCTTC. V and J are TRBV12-5 and TRBJ1-2; D is possibly TRBD1 (6 bases). Germline V gene lookup returns CDR1 LGHNT and CDR2 FRNRAP. CDR3 length: 15 amino acids. The V gene lost 6 bases and the J gene lost 3 bases, with 17 bases spanning the gap.

V gene TRBV7-2 combines with J gene TRBJ2-2; TRBD1 matches 10 bases. CDR3 length: 16 amino acids. The V segment lost 6 bases and the J segment 5 bases; nucleotides outside the gene matches: 9. CDR1 is SGHTA, CDR2 FQGNSA, per germline. CDR3 loop: CASSLDRGPPTGELFF. The CDR3 region has the DNA TGTGCCAGCAGTCTCGACAGGGGGCCACCAACCGGGGAGCTGTTTTTT.

The chain links TRBV14 to TRBJ1-6; tentatively, D is TRBD1 (6 bases). The CDR3 totals 15 residues. Germline V CDR1 and CDR2: SGHDN, FVKESK. Trimming cost V 3 bases and J 7 bases, with 13 bases left between them. Here the CDR3 DNA reads TGTGCCAGCAGCCAGAAGGGACACCGAAATTCACCCCTCCACTTT. This gives the protein CASSQKGHRNSPLHF.

The chain's CDR3 is CASRLAREFRDQPQHF. The CDR3, as DNA: TGTGCAAGTCGCTTAGCGCGGGAGTTCAGGGATCAGCCCCAGCATTTT. The J gene is TRBJ1-5, the V gene TRBV12-2. TRBV12-2 is a known pseudogene. This CDR3 contains 16 residues.

This clone is medium-sized (0.01 to 0.1%) in the sample. CDR3: CASSSALTVEAFF. The CDR3 coding sequence is TGCGCCAGCAGCTCTGCCCTGACAGTTGAAGCTTTCTTT. The chain links TRBV5-1 to TRBJ1-1, with D perhaps matching TRBD1 (5 bases). V lost 3 bases and J lost 7, with 13 bases in between. Per germline, CDR1 SGHRS and CDR2 YFSETQ. This CDR3 has 13 residues. The whole variable domain, remainder taken from reference TRBV5-1 and TRBJ1-1, is KAGVTQTPRYLIKTRGQQVTLSCSPISGHRSVSWYQQTPGQGLQFLFEYFSETQRNKGNFPGRFSGRQFSNSRSEMNVSTLELGDSALYLCASSSALTVEAFFGQGTRLTVV.

The CDR3 DNA follows: TGTGCCAGCAGTCAAGGGACTAGCGGGGGGGCAGAGACCCAGTACTTC. Translated, it gives CASSQGTSGGAETQYF. The chain recombines TRBV2 with TRBJ2-5, with 16 bases that match TRBD2. After removal of 5 bases from V and 4 bases from J, the junction contained 4 bases not matched to a gene. Germline CDR1 and CDR2: SNHLY and FYNNEI. The length of the CDR3 is 16 residues.

The rearrangement uses TRBV9 and TRBJ2-3; possibly TRBD1 for D (6 bases). Per germline, CDR1 SGDLS and CDR2 YYNGEE. CDR3 size: 15 residues. Trimming removed 4 bases from V and 2 bases from J, with 14 bases in between. CDR3: CASSPTGHSTDTQYF. CDR3 DNA sequence: TGTGCCAGCAGCCCGACGGGACATTCCACAGATACGCAGTATTTT.

The CDR3 protein is CATSRAPTGISGNTIYF. In DNA, the CDR3 is TGTGCCACCAGCAGAGCTCCGACAGGGATCTCTGGAAACACCATATATTTT. V gene TRBV15 combines with J gene TRBJ1-3; 7 nucleotides agree with TRBD1. Germline V gene data show CDR1 as LNHNV and CDR2 as YYDKDF (reference sequence). Unmatched junction bases numbered 6, after V lost 1 base and J lost 0 bases. The CDR3 consists of 17 residues.

The CDR3 protein is CASSVHRGGNSPLHF. CDR3 bases: TGTGCCAGCAGTGTCCACAGGGGCGGTAATTCACCCCTCCACTTT. V usage is TRBV27 and J usage is TRBJ1-6; 7 nucleotides match TRBD1. The germline V gene has CDR1 MNHEY and CDR2 SMNVEV (reference sequence). Trimming cost V 5 bases and J 6 bases; bases outside gene matches: 7. This CDR3 spans 15 amino acids.

CDR3 in amino acids: CASSLTTNTGELFF. The CDR3 bases are TGCGCCAGCAGCTTGACAACGAACACCGGGGAGCTGTTTTTT. This chain uses TRBV5-1 with TRBJ2-2; D ambiguous. With 1 base removed from V and 0 bases from J, the gap between germline ends came to 4 bases. Germline V gene sequence: CDR1 SGHRS, CDR2 YFSETQ. This CDR3 is 14 amino acids long.

V and J are TRBV7-2 and TRBJ1-1; D possibly corresponds to TRBD1 (5 bases). This CDR3 contains 13 residues. Germline CDR1 and CDR2: SGHTA and FQGNSA. V lost 5 bases and J 4 bases, leaving 11 bases between the germline ends. The CDR3 sequence is CASSARGSTEAFF. The CDR3 coding sequence is TGTGCCAGCAGCGCCCGGGGGTCCACTGAAGCTTTCTTT.

Comment on this clone: In the same sample, other DNA sequences code for this CDR3. This sequence joins TRBV19 and TRBJ1-2; possibly TRBD1 for D (5 bases). Deletions cut 3 bases from V and 5 bases from J, with 10 bases between. Per the germline V gene, CDR1 is LNHDA and CDR2 is SQIVND (reference sequence). The CDR3 covers 13 residues. CDR3 sequence (DNA): TGTGCCAGTAGTATTGGGAGGGGTTATGGCTACACCTTC. Protein sequence: CASSIGRGYGYTF.

This chain links TRBV5-1 with TRBJ2-1; the match to TRBD1 covers 7 bases. Germline lookup yields CDR1 SGHRS and CDR2 YFSETQ. With V trimmed by 2 bases and J by 1 base, 3 bases remained unmatched. There are 15 residues in the CDR3. CDR3 residues: CASSFQTGSYNEQFF. The CDR3 bases are TGCGCCAGCAGCTTCCAGACAGGGTCCTACAATGAGCAGTTCTTC.

V usage is TRBV4-1 and J usage is TRBJ1-1, with TRBD1 matching over 8 bases. The trim removed 1 base at V and 0 bases at J, leaving 4 bases unmatched. The CDR3 contains 16 residues. Germline values: CDR1 MGHRA, CDR2 YSYEKL. This chain's CDR3 is CASSQGQGTLNTEAFF. CDR3 coding DNA: TGCGCCAGCAGCCAAGGACAGGGGACCTTGAACACTGAAGCTTTCTTT.

For this clone: This specimen includes other DNA sequences encoding the same CDR3. This chain joins TRBV6-2 or TRBV6-3 and TRBJ2-7, with D possibly TRBD2 on 5 matching bases. With 3 bases removed from V and 0 bases from J, the gap between germline ends came to 9 bases. This CDR3 contains 14 residues. Germline lookup yields CDR1 MNHEY and CDR2 SVGEGT. The CDR3 protein is CASSYEGSSYEQYF. CDR3 sequence (DNA): TGTGCCAGCAGTTATGAGGGAAGCTCCTACGAGCAGTACTTC.

This chain links TRBV4-3 with TRBJ2-2; D not certain. The V end lost 0 bases, the J end lost 1 base, and 6 bases lay between the germline ends. The length of the CDR3 is 15 residues. Germline V gene data show CDR1 as LGHNA and CDR2 as YSLEER. The CDR3 nucleotides are TGCGCCAGCAGCCAAGATTCGGTGAACACCGGGGAGCTGTTTTTT. Translation: CASSQDSVNTGELFF.

This clone was detected only a few times. V usage is TRBV11-3 and J usage is TRBJ1-4, with a possible D match to TRBD1 (5 bases). V gave up 3 bases and J gave up 8 bases, with 16 bases separating them. CDR1 SGHNT and CDR2 YENEEA come from the germline V gene. There are 15 residues in the CDR3. DNA for the CDR3: TGTGCCAGCAGCTTGGGGGGGACGAGTAACGAAAAACTGTTTTTT. Protein: CASSLGGTSNEKLFF.